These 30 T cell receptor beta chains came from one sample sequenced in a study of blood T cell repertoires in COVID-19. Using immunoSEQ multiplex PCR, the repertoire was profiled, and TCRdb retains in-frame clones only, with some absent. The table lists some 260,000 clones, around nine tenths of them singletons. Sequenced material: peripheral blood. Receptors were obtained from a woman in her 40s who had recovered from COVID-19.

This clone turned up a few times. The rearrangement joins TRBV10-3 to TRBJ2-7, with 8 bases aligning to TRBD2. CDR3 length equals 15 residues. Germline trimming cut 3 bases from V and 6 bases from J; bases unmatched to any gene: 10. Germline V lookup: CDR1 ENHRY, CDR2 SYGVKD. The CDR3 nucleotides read TGTGCCATCAGTGATATGGCGGGGGGCGCGTTCGAGCAGTACTTC. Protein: CAISDMAGGAFEQYF.

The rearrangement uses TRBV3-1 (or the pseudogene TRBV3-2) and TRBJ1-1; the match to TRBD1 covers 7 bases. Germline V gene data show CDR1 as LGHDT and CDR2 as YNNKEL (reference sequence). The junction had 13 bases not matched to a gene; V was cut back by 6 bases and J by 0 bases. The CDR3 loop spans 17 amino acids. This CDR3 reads CASSRTGTEGVNTEAFF. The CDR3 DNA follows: TGTGCCAGCAGTCGAACCGGGACAGAAGGGGTGAACACTGAAGCTTTCTTT.

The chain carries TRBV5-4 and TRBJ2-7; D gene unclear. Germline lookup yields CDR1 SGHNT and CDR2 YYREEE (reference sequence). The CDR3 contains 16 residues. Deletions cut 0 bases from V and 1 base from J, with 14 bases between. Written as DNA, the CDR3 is TGTGCCAGCAGCTTGGGGGCAGGCAGTATTTCCTACGAGCAGTACTTC. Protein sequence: CASSLGAGSISYEQYF.

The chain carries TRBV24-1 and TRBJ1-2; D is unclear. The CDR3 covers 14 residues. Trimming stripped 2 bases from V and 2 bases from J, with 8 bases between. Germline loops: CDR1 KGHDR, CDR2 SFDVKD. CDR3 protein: CATSDYHNNYGYTF. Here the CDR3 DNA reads TGTGCCACCAGTGATTATCACAACAACTATGGCTACACCTTC.

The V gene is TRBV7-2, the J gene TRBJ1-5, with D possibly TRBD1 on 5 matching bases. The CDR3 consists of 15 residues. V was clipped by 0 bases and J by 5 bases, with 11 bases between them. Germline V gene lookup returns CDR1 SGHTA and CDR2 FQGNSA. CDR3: CASSLAGQGYQPQHF. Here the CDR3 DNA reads TGTGCCAGCAGCTTAGCGGGTCAGGGTTATCAGCCCCAGCATTTT.

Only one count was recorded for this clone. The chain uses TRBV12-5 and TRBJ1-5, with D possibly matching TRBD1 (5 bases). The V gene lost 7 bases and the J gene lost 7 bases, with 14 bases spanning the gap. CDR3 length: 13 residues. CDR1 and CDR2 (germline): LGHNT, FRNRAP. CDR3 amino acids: CASAPPGNQPQHF. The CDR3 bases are TGTGCTAGTGCCCCCCCAGGGAACCAGCCCCAGCATTTT.

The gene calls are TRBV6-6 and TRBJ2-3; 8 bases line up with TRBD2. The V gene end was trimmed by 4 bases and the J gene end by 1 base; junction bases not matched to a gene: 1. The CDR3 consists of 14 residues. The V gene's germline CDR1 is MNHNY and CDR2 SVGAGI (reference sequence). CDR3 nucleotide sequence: TGTGCCAGCAGTTCACTAGCGGGCACAGATACGCAGTATTTT. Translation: CASSSLAGTDTQYF.

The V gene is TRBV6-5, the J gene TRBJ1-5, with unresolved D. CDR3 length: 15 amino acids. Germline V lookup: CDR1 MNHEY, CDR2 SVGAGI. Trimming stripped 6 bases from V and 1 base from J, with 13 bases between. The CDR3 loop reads CASRERTGSNQPQHF. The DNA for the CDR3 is TGTGCCAGCAGAGAGAGGACGGGGAGCAATCAGCCCCAGCATTTT.

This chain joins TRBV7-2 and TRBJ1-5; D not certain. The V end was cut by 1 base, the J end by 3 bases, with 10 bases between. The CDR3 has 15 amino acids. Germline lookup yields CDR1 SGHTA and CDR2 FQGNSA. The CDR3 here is CASSLEWGANQPQHF. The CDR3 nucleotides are TGTGCCAGCAGCTTAGAGTGGGGAGCCAATCAGCCCCAGCATTTT.

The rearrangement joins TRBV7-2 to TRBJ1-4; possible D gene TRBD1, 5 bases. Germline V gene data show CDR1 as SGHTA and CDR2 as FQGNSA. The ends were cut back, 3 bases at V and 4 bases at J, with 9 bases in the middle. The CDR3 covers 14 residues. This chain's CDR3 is CASSLGGGNEKLFF. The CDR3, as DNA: TGTGCCAGCAGCTTGGGGGGGGGTAATGAAAAACTGTTTTTT.

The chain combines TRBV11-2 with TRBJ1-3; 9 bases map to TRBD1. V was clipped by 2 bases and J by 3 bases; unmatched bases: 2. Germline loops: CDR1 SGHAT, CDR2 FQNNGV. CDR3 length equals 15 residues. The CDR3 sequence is CASSLKGQGGNTIYF. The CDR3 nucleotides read TGTGCCAGCAGCTTAAAGGGACAGGGTGGAAACACCATATATTTT.

CDR3 nucleotide sequence: TGTGCCAGCAGCGTAGAGGGGGTAGCCAATCAGCCCCAGCATTTT. Residues: CASSVEGVANQPQHF. V gene TRBV9 combines with J gene TRBJ1-5; D might be TRBD1 (6 bases). Germline CDR1 is SGDLS and CDR2 is YYNGEE. This CDR3 has 15 amino acids. Trimming removed 0 bases at V and 3 bases at J, with 10 bases between.

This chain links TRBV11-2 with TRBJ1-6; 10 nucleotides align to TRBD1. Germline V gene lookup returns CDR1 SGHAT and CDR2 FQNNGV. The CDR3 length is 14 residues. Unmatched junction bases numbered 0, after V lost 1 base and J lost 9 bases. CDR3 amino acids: CASSLGTGGSPLHF. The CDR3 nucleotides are TGTGCCAGCAGCTTAGGGACAGGGGGTTCACCCCTCCACTTT.

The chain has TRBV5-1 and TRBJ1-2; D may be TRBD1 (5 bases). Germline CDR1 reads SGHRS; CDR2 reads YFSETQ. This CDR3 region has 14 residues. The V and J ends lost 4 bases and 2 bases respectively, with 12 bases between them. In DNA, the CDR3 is TGCGCCAGCAGCCCCACGGGGGAAAACTATGGCTACACCTTC. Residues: CASSPTGENYGYTF.

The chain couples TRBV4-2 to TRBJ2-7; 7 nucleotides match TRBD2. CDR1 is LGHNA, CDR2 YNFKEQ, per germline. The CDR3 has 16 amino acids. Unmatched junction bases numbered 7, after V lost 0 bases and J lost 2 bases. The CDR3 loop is CASSQDYASGPYEQYF. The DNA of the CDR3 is TGTGCCAGCAGCCAAGATTATGCTAGCGGACCCTACGAGCAGTACTTC.

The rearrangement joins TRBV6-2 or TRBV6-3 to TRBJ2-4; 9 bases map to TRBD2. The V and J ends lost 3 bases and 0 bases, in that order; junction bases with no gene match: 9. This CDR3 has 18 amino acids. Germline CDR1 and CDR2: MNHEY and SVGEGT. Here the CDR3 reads CASSYVAGDGLAKNIQYF. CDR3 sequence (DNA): TGTGCCAGCAGTTATGTAGCGGGGGACGGGCTAGCCAAAAACATTCAGTACTTC.

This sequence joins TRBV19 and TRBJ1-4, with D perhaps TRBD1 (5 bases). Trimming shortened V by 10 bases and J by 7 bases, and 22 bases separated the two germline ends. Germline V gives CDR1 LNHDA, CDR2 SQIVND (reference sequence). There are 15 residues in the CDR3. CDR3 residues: CATLDGGTGGEKLFF. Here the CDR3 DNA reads TGTGCCACCTTGGATGGCGGGACCGGGGGTGAAAAACTGTTTTTT.

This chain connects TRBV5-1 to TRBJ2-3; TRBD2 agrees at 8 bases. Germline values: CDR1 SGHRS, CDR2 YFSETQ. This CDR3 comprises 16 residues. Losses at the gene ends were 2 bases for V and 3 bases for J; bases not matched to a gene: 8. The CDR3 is CASSFGPRGGTDTQYF. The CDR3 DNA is TGCGCCAGCAGCTTCGGGCCCCGCGGGGGGACAGATACGCAGTATTTT.

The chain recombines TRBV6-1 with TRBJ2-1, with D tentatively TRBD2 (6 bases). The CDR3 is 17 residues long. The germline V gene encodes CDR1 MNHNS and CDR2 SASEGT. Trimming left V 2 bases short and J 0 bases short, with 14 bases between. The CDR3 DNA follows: TGTGCCAGCAGTGAATGGGCGGGGTCGAGCTCCTACAATGAGCAGTTCTTC. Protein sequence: CASSEWAGSSSYNEQFF.

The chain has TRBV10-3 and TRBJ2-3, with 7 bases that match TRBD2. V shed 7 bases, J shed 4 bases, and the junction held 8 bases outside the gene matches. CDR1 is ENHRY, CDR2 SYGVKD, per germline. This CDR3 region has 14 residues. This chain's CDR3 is CAINAGELADTQYF. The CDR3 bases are TGTGCCATCAATGCGGGAGAGCTAGCAGATACGCAGTATTTT.

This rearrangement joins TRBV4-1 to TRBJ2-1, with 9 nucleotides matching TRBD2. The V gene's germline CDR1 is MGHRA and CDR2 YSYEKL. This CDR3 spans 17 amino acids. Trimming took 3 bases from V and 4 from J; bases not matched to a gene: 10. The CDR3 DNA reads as TGCGCCAGCAGCCACGACTCGCTAGCGGGAAGGTACAATGAGCAGTTCTTC. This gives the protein CASSHDSLAGRYNEQFF.

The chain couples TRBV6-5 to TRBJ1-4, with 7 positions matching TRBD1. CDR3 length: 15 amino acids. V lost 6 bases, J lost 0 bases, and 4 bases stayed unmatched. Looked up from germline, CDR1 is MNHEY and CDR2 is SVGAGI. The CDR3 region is CASSPDRATNEKLFF. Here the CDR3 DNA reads TGTGCCAGCAGCCCCGACAGGGCAACTAATGAAAAACTGTTTTTT.

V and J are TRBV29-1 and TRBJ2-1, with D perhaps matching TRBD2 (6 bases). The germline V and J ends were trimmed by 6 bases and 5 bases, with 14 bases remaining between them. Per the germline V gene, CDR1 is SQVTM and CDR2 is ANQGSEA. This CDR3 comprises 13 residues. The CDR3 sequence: CSVSVLAHNEQFF. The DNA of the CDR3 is TGCAGCGTCTCCGTACTAGCCCACAATGAGCAGTTCTTC.

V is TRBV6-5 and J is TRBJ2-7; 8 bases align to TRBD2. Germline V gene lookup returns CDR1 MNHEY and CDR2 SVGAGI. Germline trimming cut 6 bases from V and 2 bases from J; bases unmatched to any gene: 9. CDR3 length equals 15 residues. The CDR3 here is CASRPTSGGTYEQYF. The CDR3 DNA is TGTGCCAGCAGACCTACTAGCGGCGGAACCTACGAGCAGTACTTC.

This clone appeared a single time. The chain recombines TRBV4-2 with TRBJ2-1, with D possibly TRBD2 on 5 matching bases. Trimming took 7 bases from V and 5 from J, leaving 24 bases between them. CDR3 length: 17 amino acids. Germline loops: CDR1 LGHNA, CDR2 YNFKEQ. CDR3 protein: CASTLVSRGGLNNEQFF. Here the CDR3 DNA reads TGTGCCAGCACCCTCGTCAGTCGGGGTGGTCTGAACAATGAGCAGTTCTTC.

CDR3 coding DNA: TGTGCCAGCTCACCACTTATCGCAGGGGCGAAGAACACTGAAGCTTTCTTT. Residues: CASSPLIAGAKNTEAFF. The rearrangement links TRBV18 to TRBJ1-1; a weak D match, TRBD1 (6 bases). This CDR3 region has 17 residues. The germline V gene encodes CDR1 KGHSH and CDR2 LQKENI. V shed 1 base and J shed 1 base, with 16 bases lying between them.

The CDR3 protein is CASSGGNTIYF. The CDR3 DNA reads as TGCGCCAGCAGCGGCGGAAACACCATATATTTT. The gene calls are TRBV5-1 and TRBJ1-3; D is undetermined. Germline V gene data show CDR1 as SGHRS and CDR2 as YFSETQ. This CDR3 is built from 11 residues. V shed 4 bases and J shed 4 bases, with 3 bases lying between them.

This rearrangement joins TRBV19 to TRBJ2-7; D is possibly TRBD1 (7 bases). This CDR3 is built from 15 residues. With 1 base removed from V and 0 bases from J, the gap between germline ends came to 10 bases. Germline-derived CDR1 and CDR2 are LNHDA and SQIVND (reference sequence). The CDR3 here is CASSIGGTASYEQYF. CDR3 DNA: TGTGCCAGTAGTATAGGCGGGACAGCCTCCTACGAGCAGTACTTC.

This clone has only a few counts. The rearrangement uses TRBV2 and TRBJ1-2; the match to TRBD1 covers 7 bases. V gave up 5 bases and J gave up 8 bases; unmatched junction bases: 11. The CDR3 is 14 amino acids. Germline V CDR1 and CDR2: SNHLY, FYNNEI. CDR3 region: CASSSRTGLWGYTF. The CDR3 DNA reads TGTGCCAGCAGTTCCCGGACAGGCCTGTGGGGCTACACCTTC. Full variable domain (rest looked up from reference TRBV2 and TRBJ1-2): EPEVTQTPSHQVTQMGQEVILRCVPISNHLYFYWYRQILGQKVEFLVSFYNNEISEKSEIFDDQFSVERPDGSNFTLKIRSTKLEDSAMYFCASSSRTGLWGYTFGSGTRLTVV.

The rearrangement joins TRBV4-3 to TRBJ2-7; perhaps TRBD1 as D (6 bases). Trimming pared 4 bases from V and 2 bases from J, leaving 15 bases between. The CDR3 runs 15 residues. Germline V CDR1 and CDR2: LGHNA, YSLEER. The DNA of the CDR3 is TGCGCCAGCAGCCCAGACCCCAGGGGACCCTACGAGCAGTACTTC. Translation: CASSPDPRGPYEQYF.